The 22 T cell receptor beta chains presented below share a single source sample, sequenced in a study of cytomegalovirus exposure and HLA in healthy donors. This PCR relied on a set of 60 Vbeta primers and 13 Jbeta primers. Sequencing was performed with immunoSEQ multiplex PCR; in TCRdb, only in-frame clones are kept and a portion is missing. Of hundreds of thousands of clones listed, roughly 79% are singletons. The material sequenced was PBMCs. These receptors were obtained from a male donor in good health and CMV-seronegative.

CDR3 sequence reads: CASSSYRDRYEQYF. The DNA for the CDR3 is TGTGCCAGCAGCTCATACCGGGACAGGTACGAGCAGTACTTC. The rearrangement links TRBV7-3 to TRBJ2-7; 8 nucleotides align to TRBD1. Per the germline V gene, CDR1 is SGHTA and CDR2 is FQGTGA. The CDR3 covers 14 residues. The junction had 6 bases not matched to a gene; V was cut back by 4 bases and J by 4 bases.

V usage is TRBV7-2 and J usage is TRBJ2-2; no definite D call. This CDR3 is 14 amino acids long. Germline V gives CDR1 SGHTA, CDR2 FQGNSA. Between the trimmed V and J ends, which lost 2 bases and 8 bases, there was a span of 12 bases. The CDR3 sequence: CASSLKRSGGELFF. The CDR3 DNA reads TGTGCCAGCAGCTTAAAGAGGTCCGGGGGGGAGCTGTTTTTT.

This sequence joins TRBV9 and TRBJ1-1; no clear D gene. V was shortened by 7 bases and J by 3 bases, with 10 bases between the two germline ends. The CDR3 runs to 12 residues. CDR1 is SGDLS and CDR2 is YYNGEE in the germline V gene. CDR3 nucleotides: TGTGCCAGCTCCCAAGAGCACACTGAAGCTTTCTTT. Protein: CASSQEHTEAFF.

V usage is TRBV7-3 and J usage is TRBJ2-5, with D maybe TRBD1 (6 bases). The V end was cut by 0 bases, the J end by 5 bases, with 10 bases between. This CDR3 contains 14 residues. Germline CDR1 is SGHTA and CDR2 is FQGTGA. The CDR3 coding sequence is TGTGCCAGCAGCTTAACTGGGGGCAGCGAGACCCAGTACTTC. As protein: CASSLTGGSETQYF.

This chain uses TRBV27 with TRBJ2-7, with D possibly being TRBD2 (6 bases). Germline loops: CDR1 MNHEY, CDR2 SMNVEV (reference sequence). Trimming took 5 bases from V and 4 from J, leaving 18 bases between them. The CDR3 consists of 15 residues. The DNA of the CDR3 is TGTGCCAGCAGTCCCGCTGGGACTTCCCGTTACGAGCAGTACTTC. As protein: CASSPAGTSRYEQYF.

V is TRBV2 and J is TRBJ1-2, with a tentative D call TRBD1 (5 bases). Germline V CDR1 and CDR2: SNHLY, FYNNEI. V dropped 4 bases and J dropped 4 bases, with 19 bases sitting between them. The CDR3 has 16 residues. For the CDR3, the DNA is TGTGCCAGCAGTGGGTTATTACAGGTACCACCCTATGGCTACACCTTC. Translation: CASSGLLQVPPYGYTF.

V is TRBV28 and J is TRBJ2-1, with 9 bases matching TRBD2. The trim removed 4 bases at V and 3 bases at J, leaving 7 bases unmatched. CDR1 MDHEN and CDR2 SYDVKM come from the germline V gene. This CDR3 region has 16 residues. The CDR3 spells CASSSRLAVNYNEQFF. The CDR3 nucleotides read TGTGCCAGCAGTTCTCGACTAGCGGTAAACTACAATGAGCAGTTCTTC.

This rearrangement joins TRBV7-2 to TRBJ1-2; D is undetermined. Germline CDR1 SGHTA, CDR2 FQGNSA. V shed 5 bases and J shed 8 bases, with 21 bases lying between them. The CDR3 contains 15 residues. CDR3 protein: CASSEYREPLRGYTF. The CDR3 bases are TGTGCCAGCAGCGAGTACCGGGAGCCGCTTCGAGGCTACACCTTC.

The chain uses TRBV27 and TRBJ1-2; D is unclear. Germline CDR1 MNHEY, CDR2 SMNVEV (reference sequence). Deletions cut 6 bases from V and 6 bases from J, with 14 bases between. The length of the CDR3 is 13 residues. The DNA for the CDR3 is TGTGCCAGCAGAACACTAGAGGCTGATGGCTACACCTTC. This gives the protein CASRTLEADGYTF.

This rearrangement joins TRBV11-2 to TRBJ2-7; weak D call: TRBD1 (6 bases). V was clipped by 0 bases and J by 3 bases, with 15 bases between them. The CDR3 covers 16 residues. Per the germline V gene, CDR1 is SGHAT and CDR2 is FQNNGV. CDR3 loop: CASSLEGATWGYEQYF. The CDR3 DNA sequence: TGTGCCAGCAGCTTAGAGGGGGCCACGTGGGGCTACGAGCAGTACTTC.

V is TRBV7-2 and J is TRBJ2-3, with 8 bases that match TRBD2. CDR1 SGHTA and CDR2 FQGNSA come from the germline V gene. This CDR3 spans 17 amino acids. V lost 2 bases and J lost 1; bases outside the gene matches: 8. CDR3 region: CASSLLSAGARTDTQYF. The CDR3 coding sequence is TGTGCCAGCAGCTTACTATCAGCGGGAGCGCGCACAGATACGCAGTATTTT.

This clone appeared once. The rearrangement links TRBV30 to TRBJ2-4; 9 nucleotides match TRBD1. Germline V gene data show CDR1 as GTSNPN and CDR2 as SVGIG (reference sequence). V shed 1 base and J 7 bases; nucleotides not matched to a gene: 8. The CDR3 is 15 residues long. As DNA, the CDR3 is TGTGCCTGGAGTGAACAGGGGGCTTTGTGGAACATTCAGTACTTC. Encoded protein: CAWSEQGALWNIQYF. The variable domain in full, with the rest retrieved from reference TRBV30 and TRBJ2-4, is SQTIHQWPATLVQPVGSPLSLECTVEGTSNPNLYWYRQAAGRGLQLLFYSVGIGQISSEVPQNLSASRPQDRQFILSSKKLLLSDSGFYLCAWSEQGALWNIQYFGAGTRLSVL.

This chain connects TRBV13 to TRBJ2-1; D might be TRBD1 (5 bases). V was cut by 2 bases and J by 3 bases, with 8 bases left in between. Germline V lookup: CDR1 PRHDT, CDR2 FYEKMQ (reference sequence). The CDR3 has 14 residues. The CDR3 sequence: CASSLRQGYNEQFF. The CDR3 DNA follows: TGTGCCAGCAGCTTACGGCAGGGCTACAATGAGCAGTTCTTC.

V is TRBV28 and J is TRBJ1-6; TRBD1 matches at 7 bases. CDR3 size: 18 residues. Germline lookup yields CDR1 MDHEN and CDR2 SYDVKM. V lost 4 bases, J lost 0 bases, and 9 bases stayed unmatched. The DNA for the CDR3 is TGTGCCAGCAGTTACCCCGGGACAGAGCCCTCCTATAATTCACCCCTCCACTTT. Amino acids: CASSYPGTEPSYNSPLHF.

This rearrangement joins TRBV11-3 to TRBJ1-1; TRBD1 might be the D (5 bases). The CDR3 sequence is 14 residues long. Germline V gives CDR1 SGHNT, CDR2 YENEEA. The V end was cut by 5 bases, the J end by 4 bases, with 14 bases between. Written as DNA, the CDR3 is TGTGCCAGCAGCCCCCGGAGGGGTAGCACTGAAGCTTTCTTT. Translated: CASSPRRGSTEAFF.

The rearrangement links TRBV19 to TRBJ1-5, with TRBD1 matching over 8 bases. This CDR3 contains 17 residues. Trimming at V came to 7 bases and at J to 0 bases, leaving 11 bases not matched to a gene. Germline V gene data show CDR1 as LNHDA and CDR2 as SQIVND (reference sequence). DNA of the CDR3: TGTGCCAGTACCCTTCGGACAGGGCGGAATAGCAATCAGCCCCAGCATTTT. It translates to CASTLRTGRNSNQPQHF. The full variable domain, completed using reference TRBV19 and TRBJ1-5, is DGGITQSPKYLFRKEGQNVTLSCEQNLNHDAMYWYRQDPGQGLRLIYYSQIVNDFQKGDIAEGYSVSREKKESFPLTVTSAQKNPTAFYLCASTLRTGRNSNQPQHFGDGTRLSIL.

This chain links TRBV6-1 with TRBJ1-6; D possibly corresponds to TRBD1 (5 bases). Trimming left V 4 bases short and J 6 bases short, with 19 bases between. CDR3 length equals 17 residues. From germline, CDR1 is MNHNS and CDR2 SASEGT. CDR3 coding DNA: TGTGCCAGCAGTGCCACGGCTTCCCAGGGCCTTAATTCACCCCTCCACTTT. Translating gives CASSATASQGLNSPLHF.

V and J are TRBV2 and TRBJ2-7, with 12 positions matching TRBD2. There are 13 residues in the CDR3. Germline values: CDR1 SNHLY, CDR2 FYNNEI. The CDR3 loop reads CARETSGSPEQYF. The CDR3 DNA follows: TGTGCGAGAGAGACTAGCGGGAGCCCCGAGCAGTACTTC.

As DNA, the CDR3 is TGTGCCAGCAGCCCTCCCCATAGCGGGAATTCTGAGACCCAGTACTTC. Encoded protein: CASSPPHSGNSETQYF. The rearrangement links TRBV11-2 to TRBJ2-5, with TRBD2 matching 8 bases. Unmatched junction bases numbered 13, after V lost 5 bases and J lost 5 bases. The CDR3 has 16 amino acids. The germline CDR1 and CDR2 sequences are SGHAT and FQNNGV.

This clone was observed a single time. The CDR3 reads CASSMSVMNTEAFF. CDR3 nucleotides: TGTGCCAGTAGTATGTCGGTGATGAACACTGAAGCTTTCTTT. The chain is built from TRBV19 and TRBJ1-1; unclear D gene. The CDR3 is 14 amino acids. V gave up 3 bases and J gave up 0 bases, with 8 bases separating them. Germline V gene data show CDR1 as LNHDA and CDR2 as SQIVND (reference sequence).

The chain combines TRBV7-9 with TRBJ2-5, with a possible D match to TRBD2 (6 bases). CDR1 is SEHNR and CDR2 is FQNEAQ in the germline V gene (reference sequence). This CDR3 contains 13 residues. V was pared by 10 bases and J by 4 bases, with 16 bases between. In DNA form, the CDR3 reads TGTGCCATTGTGGAGGTGGGGGGAGAGACCCAGTACTTC. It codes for CAIVEVGGETQYF.

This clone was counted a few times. The CDR3 nucleotides are TGCGCCAGCAGCCGCCTCCGGGACAGTAAAAATTCACCCCTCCACTTT. Encoded protein: CASSRLRDSKNSPLHF. The rearrangement links TRBV4-3 to TRBJ1-6, with 7 bases fitting TRBD1. The V gene's germline CDR1 is LGHNA and CDR2 YSLEER. This CDR3 is built from 16 residues. With 4 bases clipped from V and 7 bases from J, the junction kept 10 bases outside the gene matches.